These 10 T cell receptor beta chains share one sample of origin, sequenced in a study of CD8+CD57+ T cells in acquired aplastic anemia. Genomic DNA provided the template from which TCR beta VDJ and CDR3 profiles were obtained. A single record per CDR3 protein comes from TCRdb applying MiXCR to the reads. The profile shows around 200,000 distinct CDR3 sequences, 65% of them singletons. CD8+CD57+ cell expansion, shown by flow cytometry, had occurred in the patients selected for sequencing. Sequencing was done on a sample of sorted CD4+, CD8+, or CD8+CD57+ T cells (not recorded which) from PBMCs. The receptors here all came from a human donor with aplastic anemia.

The rearrangement joins TRBV2 to TRBJ2-5; no firm D call. CDR1 and CDR2 (germline): SNHLY, FYNNEI. V was clipped by 8 bases and J by 2 bases, with 12 bases between them. This CDR3 has 13 amino acids. CDR3 bases: TGTGCCAGCTGGGGATCACAACAAGAGACCCAGTACTTC. This codes for CASWGSQQETQYF.

The genes are TRBV2 and TRBJ1-4; D unresolved. This CDR3 is built from 16 residues. The germline V gene has CDR1 SNHLY and CDR2 FYNNEI. Trimming stripped 9 bases from V and 8 bases from J, with 25 bases between. CDR3 in DNA: TGTGCCAGACACCCCATAACCTTATCCCTTCGGGAAAAACTGTTTTTT. Translating gives CARHPITLSLREKLFF.

The chain links TRBV24-1 to TRBJ2-1, with TRBD2 matching 9 bases. Per germline, CDR1 KGHDR and CDR2 SFDVKD. This CDR3 contains 16 residues. V lost 7 bases and J lost 4; bases outside the gene matches: 10. The DNA of the CDR3 is TGTGCCACCAGCCCAGGAGGCGGGGGGGGGTACAATGAGCAGTTCTTC. It encodes CATSPGGGGGYNEQFF.

In its sample, this clonotype was seen a few times. The chain has TRBV19 and TRBJ1-6, with 8 bases lining up with TRBD1. CDR1 LNHDA and CDR2 SQIVND come from the germline V gene (reference sequence). The CDR3 loop spans 15 amino acids. With V trimmed by 8 bases and J by 9 bases, 12 bases remained unmatched. The CDR3 is CASQAGRDRSSPLHF. The CDR3 DNA is TGTGCCAGTCAAGCTGGCCGGGACAGGTCTTCACCCCTCCACTTT.

This clonotype was detected once. The rearrangement links TRBV11-3 to TRBJ1-5; 7 bases align to TRBD1. V gave up 5 bases and J gave up 4 bases; unmatched junction bases: 5. CDR1 is SGHNT, CDR2 YENEEA, per germline. The CDR3 spans 14 residues. The CDR3 DNA is TGTGCCAGCAGCCGGACAGGTCTTAATCAGCCCCAGCATTTT. Encoded protein: CASSRTGLNQPQHF.

The rearrangement joins TRBV2 to TRBJ1-2, with D unclear. The germline gives CDR1 SNHLY, CDR2 FYNNEI. The V end lost 6 bases, the J end lost 8 bases, and 13 bases lay between the germline ends. The length of the CDR3 is 12 residues. The CDR3 loop is CASSLSVDGYTF. Here the CDR3 DNA reads TGTGCCAGCAGCTTATCCGTTGACGGCTACACCTTC.

The chain recombines TRBV2 with TRBJ1-6; D perhaps matches TRBD1 (6 bases). Germline values: CDR1 SNHLY, CDR2 FYNNEI. The length of the CDR3 is 13 residues. Trimming removed 8 bases at V and 7 bases at J, with 12 bases between. In DNA, the CDR3 is TGTGCCAGCCGGGGGGGGGCGAATTCACCCCTCCACTTT. It translates to CASRGGANSPLHF. Combining the CDR3 with reference TRBV2 and TRBJ1-6 gives the whole variable domain EPEVTQTPSHQVTQMGQEVILRCVPISNHLYFYWYRQILGQKVEFLVSFYNNEISEKSEIFDDQFSVERPDGSNFTLKIRSTKLEDSAMYFCASRGGANSPLHFGNGTRLTVT.

The chain joins TRBV7-9 to TRBJ2-7; TRBD1 matches at 10 bases. From germline, CDR1 is SEHNR and CDR2 FQNEAQ (reference sequence). With V trimmed by 4 bases and J by 6 bases, 9 bases remained unmatched. The CDR3 contains 15 residues. The CDR3: CASSSTGGSAGEQYF. DNA of the CDR3: TGTGCCAGCAGCTCGACAGGGGGCTCCGCAGGCGAGCAGTACTTC.

The CDR3 spells CASRAVYQETQYF. CDR3 DNA: TGTGCCAGTCGAGCCGTGTACCAAGAGACCCAGTACTTC. The chain is built from TRBV19 and TRBJ2-5; D ambiguous. CDR3 size: 13 residues. V was cut by 8 bases and J by 0 bases, with 10 bases left in between. CDR1 and CDR2 (germline): LNHDA, SQIVND (reference sequence).

This clonotype has at least ten counts. The chain employs TRBV5-1 and TRBJ2-7; 12 positions agree with TRBD1. Germline CDR1 is SGHRS and CDR2 is YFSETQ. This CDR3 is built from 16 residues. With V trimmed by 4 bases and J by 3 bases, 8 bases remained unmatched. CDR3 amino acids: CASSLSGTGGFYEQYF. In DNA, the CDR3 is TGCGCCAGCAGCCTATCCGGGACAGGGGGCTTCTACGAGCAGTACTTC.